What follows are 10 T cell receptor beta chains derived from one specimen sequenced in a study of T cell changes during pregnancy in multiple sclerosis. Produced via immunoSEQ multiplex PCR; TCRdb's table is partial and in-frame only. The data show about 100,000 clones, about nine tenths seen once. The input for sequencing was peripheral blood, taken after pregnancy. The receptors come from a female donor with multiple sclerosis, enrolled in a pregnancy study.

The chain recombines TRBV5-1 with TRBJ2-3; 11 bases agree with TRBD2. CDR3 size: 16 residues. From germline, CDR1 is SGHRS and CDR2 YFSETQ. V was pared by 4 bases and J by 0 bases, with 4 bases of the junction left unmatched. The CDR3: CASSGGLAASTDTQYF. Here the CDR3 DNA reads TGCGCCAGCAGCGGGGGACTAGCGGCTAGCACAGATACGCAGTATTTT.

The chain joins TRBV9 to TRBJ1-2; D is perhaps TRBD1 (6 bases). With 3 bases removed from V and 8 bases from J, the gap between germline ends came to 14 bases. CDR1 SGDLS and CDR2 YYNGEE come from the germline V gene. The CDR3 spans 13 residues. CDR3 region: CASSEGGGNGYTF. The CDR3, as DNA: TGTGCCAGCAGCGAAGGGGGGGGAAACGGCTACACCTTC.

The gene calls are TRBV5-1 and TRBJ1-2; tentatively, D is TRBD1 (5 bases). CDR1 is SGHRS and CDR2 is YFSETQ in the germline V gene. The V and J ends lost 0 bases and 3 bases respectively, with 12 bases between them. CDR3 length equals 15 residues. In DNA form, the CDR3 reads TGCGCCAGCAGCTTGGCCCAGGGTATGGACTATGGCTACACCTTC. It translates to CASSLAQGMDYGYTF.

CDR3 loop: CASSFGHQGETQYF. DNA of the CDR3: TGTGCCAGCAGTTTCGGACACCAAGGGGAGACCCAGTACTTC. V and J are TRBV27 and TRBJ2-5; possible D gene TRBD1, 5 bases. The germline V gene has CDR1 MNHEY and CDR2 SMNVEV (reference sequence). This CDR3 is 14 amino acids long. V lost 3 bases and J 5 bases, leaving 13 bases between the germline ends.

This sequence joins TRBV2 and TRBJ1-5; 12 bases agree with TRBD1. CDR3 length equals 19 residues. Trimming cost V 6 bases and J 2 bases; bases outside gene matches: 14. Germline lookup yields CDR1 SNHLY and CDR2 FYNNEI. The CDR3 DNA reads TGTGCCAGCAGATTTAGTGGGACAGGGGGCGGAATAGGCAATCAGCCCCAGCATTTT. This codes for CASRFSGTGGGIGNQPQHF.

The rearrangement joins TRBV5-1 to TRBJ2-1; D ambiguous. Germline lookup yields CDR1 SGHRS and CDR2 YFSETQ. The CDR3 length is 14 residues. V was shortened by 0 bases and J by 5 bases, with 9 bases between the two germline ends. In DNA, the CDR3 is TGCGCCAGCAGCTTGGATGCCGTAGACAATGAGCAGTTCTTC. This gives the protein CASSLDAVDNEQFF. Variable domain in full (rest from reference TRBV5-1 and TRBJ2-1): KAGVTQTPRYLIKTRGQQVTLSCSPISGHRSVSWYQQTPGQGLQFLFEYFSETQRNKGNFPGRFSGRQFSNSRSEMNVSTLELGDSALYLCASSLDAVDNEQFFGPGTRLTVL.

V gene TRBV29-1 combines with J gene TRBJ2-3, with 10 bases matching TRBD2. The ends lost 2 bases at V and 7 bases at J; junction bases unmatched: 12. Looked up from germline, CDR1 is SQVTM and CDR2 is ANQGSEA. This CDR3 has 16 residues. In DNA, the CDR3 is TGCAGCGTTGAAACCCGGCTAGCGGGAGATCCCAATACGCAGTATTTT. This sequence encodes CSVETRLAGDPNTQYF.

V is TRBV2 and J is TRBJ1-5; maybe TRBD1 (5 bases). The CDR3 is made up of 17 amino acids. Trimming removed 2 bases at V and 0 bases at J, with 14 bases between. Germline V CDR1 and CDR2: SNHLY, FYNNEI. The CDR3 loop is CASSERKGLNSNQPQHF. CDR3 sequence (DNA): TGTGCCAGCAGTGAAAGGAAGGGGCTGAATAGCAATCAGCCCCAGCATTTT.

The chain employs TRBV7-9 and TRBJ2-5; TRBD2 matches at 15 bases. J lost 1 base, V lost 4 bases, and 10 bases had no gene match. Germline-derived CDR1 and CDR2 are SEHNR and FQNEAQ (reference sequence). The CDR3 is 19 amino acids. This chain's CDR3 is CASSYYGLAGGALQETQYF. Written as DNA, the CDR3 is TGTGCCAGCAGCTATTATGGACTAGCGGGAGGGGCCCTCCAAGAGACCCAGTACTTC.

The chain is built from TRBV30 and TRBJ1-5, with D possibly being TRBD1 (6 bases). Trimming left V 3 bases short and J 7 bases short, with 13 bases between. From germline, CDR1 is GTSNPN and CDR2 SVGIG (reference sequence). CDR3 length: 13 amino acids. Here the CDR3 DNA reads TGTGCCTGGAGCCCGGGACATGGGCAGCCCCAGCATTTT. It specifies CAWSPGHGQPQHF.